Here is one TCR beta chain with its context. The length of the CDR3 is 11 residues. Germline CDR1 MNHEY, CDR2 SVGAGI. V was cut by 2 bases and J by 11 bases, with 9 bases left in between. This sample stems from a study of response to subunit inactivated influenza vaccine. TCRdb analysed the RT-PCR reads with MiXCR anew, one entry per CDR3 protein. The sample holds roughly 500,000 distinct CDR3 sequences, around 25% seen once. In addition, the sample was reused for a study of T cells expressing NK-cell markers. This second study notes: TCR beta cDNA was made by 5'RACE template switching with UMIs. The CD3+CD56-NKG2C+ fraction of a handful of donors was also led by these clonotypes. Certain NKG2C+ T cell clones were expanded, and their HCMV specificity remained unclear.

The sample in question was CD4+ T cells sorted from PBMCs, obtained 11 to 12 days after vaccination. The chain links TRBV6-5 to TRBJ1-1; D not certain. The TCR was taken from a man aged 45-65 years who received an inactivated influenza vaccine. In DNA form, the CDR3 reads TGTGCCAGCAGTTACCAGACGAGGGCTTTCTTT. It translates to CASSYQTRAFF.